The clone carrying this TCR beta chain was found many times. Its antigen is not known. The source of the sample is a study of read filtering for tumor transcriptome and immune sequencing. Notes on the study in general: Correlation between methods rose after single-read clonotypes were removed. Approximately 77% of IR-seq clonotypes had a single read, yet these held about 3.6% of reads.

From roughly 390 ng of RNA, a library with molecular barcoded alpha/delta and beta/gamma adaptors was made. Each CDR3 protein gets one entry after TCRdb re-called the reads with MiXCR. The sample lists around 50,000 distinct CDR3 sequences, more than 9% seen once, with around 16% in the top ten. This CDR3 contains 13 residues. Trimming stripped 11 bases from V and 6 bases from J, with 19 bases between. In germline, CDR1 is MNHNS, CDR2 SASEGT. The clonotype was recovered from a donor at least 40 years old with multiple myeloma. Sequenced material: a population of CD138-negative cells sorted from bone marrow. The chain joins TRBV6-1 to TRBJ1-2; D gene uncertain. The CDR3 reads CAHGSELKDGYTF. In DNA, the CDR3 is TGTGCCCACGGGTCAGAATTAAAGGATGGCTACACCTTC.